The 30 T cell receptor beta chains listed next were all sequenced from one sample in a study of T cell repertoires in cytomegalovirus infection. Antigens for these TCRs are unknown. TCRdb analysed the reads with MiXCR anew, one entry per CDR3 protein. The sample shows roughly 110,000 distinct CDR3 sequences, over 25% of them seen only once. Here the sequenced sample was CD8+ T cells from cultured PBMCs, taken from culture after CMV antigen stimulation. The receptors shown here come from a human donor in good health (CMV status not recorded). Some clones in this sample may be carry-over from other donors' samples.

At least ten counts were recorded for this clonotype. The V and J genes are TRBV6-1 and TRBJ1-2; D remains ambiguous. CDR1 is MNHNS and CDR2 is SASEGT in the germline V gene. The germline V and J ends were trimmed by 6 bases and 2 bases, with 13 bases remaining between them. The CDR3 loop spans 14 amino acids. The CDR3 sequence is CASRNWPENYGYTF. Written as DNA, the CDR3 is TGTGCCAGCAGAAACTGGCCGGAAAACTATGGCTACACCTTC.

This clonotype was seen at least ten times. The chain has TRBV6-2 or TRBV6-3 and TRBJ2-7, with TRBD2 identical over 9 bases. The CDR3 has 14 amino acids. The germline CDR1 and CDR2 sequences are MNHEY and SVGEGT. The V segment lost 2 bases and the J segment 5 bases; nucleotides outside the gene matches: 4. The CDR3 region has the DNA TGTGCCAGCAGTTACGGGACTAGCTGGGACGAGCAGTACTTC. The encoded protein is CASSYGTSWDEQYF.

The CDR3 reads CASSWADTQYF. In nucleotides, the CDR3 is TGTGCCAGCAGTTGGGCAGATACGCAGTATTTT. J is TRBJ2-3 and V is TRBV6-6; D unclear. The CDR3 has 11 residues. In germline, CDR1 is MNHNY, CDR2 SVGAGI (reference sequence). V lost 4 bases and J lost 4, with 3 bases in between.

This sequence joins TRBV28 and TRBJ2-7, with 7 bases fitting TRBD1. The germline gives CDR1 MDHEN, CDR2 SYDVKM. Trimming removed 5 bases from V and 0 bases from J; junction bases left unmatched: 22. This CDR3 region has 20 residues. The DNA for the CDR3 is TGTGCCAGCAGTCCCACGACTGTGTTGAGACAGGGACCCAGCTCCTACGAGCAGTACTTC. Protein sequence: CASSPTTVLRQGPSSYEQYF.

The sample holds one count of this clonotype. V is TRBV5-5 and J is TRBJ2-7; the match to TRBD1 covers 9 bases. The trim removed 6 bases at V and 0 bases at J, leaving 7 bases unmatched. CDR1 and CDR2 (germline): SGHKS, YYEKEE (reference sequence). CDR3 length: 15 amino acids. CDR3 amino acids: CASIEGQGSSYEQYF. In DNA form, the CDR3 reads TGTGCCAGCATTGAAGGACAGGGGAGCTCCTACGAGCAGTACTTC.

The genes are TRBV2 and TRBJ1-2; TRBD1 might be the D (5 bases). The CDR3 sequence is 12 residues long. V was pared by 6 bases and J by 5 bases, with 10 bases between. Germline V gene sequence: CDR1 SNHLY, CDR2 FYNNEI. The CDR3 here is CASRGTAYGYTF. The CDR3 DNA sequence: TGTGCCAGCAGAGGGACGGCTTATGGCTACACCTTC. The full variable domain, its missing parts supplied by reference TRBV2 and TRBJ1-2, is EPEVTQTPSHQVTQMGQEVILRCVPISNHLYFYWYRQILGQKVEFLVSFYNNEISEKSEIFDDQFSVERPDGSNFTLKIRSTKLEDSAMYFCASRGTAYGYTFGSGTRLTVV.

This clonotype showed up just a few times. The chain employs TRBV25-1 and TRBJ1-5; a weak D match, TRBD1 (5 bases). Trimming removed 9 bases at V and 6 bases at J, with 15 bases between. The CDR3 covers 13 residues. CDR1 and CDR2 from the germline V gene are MGHDK and SYGVNS. The CDR3 protein is CASRDGAGQPQHF. CDR3 sequence (DNA): TGTGCCAGTCGAGACGGGGCTGGTCAGCCCCAGCATTTT.

The chain combines TRBV9 with TRBJ2-2; 8 nucleotides line up with TRBD1. V gave up 4 bases and J gave up 4 bases; unmatched junction bases: 15. The CDR3 is made up of 18 amino acids. CDR1 is SGDLS, CDR2 YYNGEE, per germline. This chain's CDR3 is CASSRQPIQGAGTGELFF. The DNA for the CDR3 is TGTGCCAGCAGCCGCCAACCAATTCAGGGGGCTGGCACCGGGGAGCTGTTTTTT.

This clonotype was recorded at least ten times. The rearrangement joins TRBV28 to TRBJ2-2, with D maybe TRBD2 (7 bases). Trimming took 3 bases from V and 2 from J, leaving 13 bases between them. Per germline, CDR1 MDHEN and CDR2 SYDVKM. The CDR3 is made up of 16 amino acids. CDR3: CASSFYPGGNTGELFF. The CDR3 DNA sequence: TGTGCCAGCAGTTTCTATCCGGGGGGCAACACCGGGGAGCTGTTTTTT.

In its sample, this clonotype was seen a few times. The rearrangement joins TRBV6-1 to TRBJ2-7; D is uncertain. V lost 7 bases to trimming and J lost 4 bases, with 8 bases between them. Germline values: CDR1 MNHNS, CDR2 SASEGT. This CDR3 is built from 11 residues. The DNA for the CDR3 is TGTGCCAGCATTGTCGAATACGAGCAGTACTTC. Protein sequence: CASIVEYEQYF.

This clonotype was found many times. The chain links TRBV6-1 to TRBJ1-2; TRBD1 matches at 7 bases. With V trimmed by 6 bases and J by 13 bases, 17 bases remained unmatched. The CDR3 runs to 14 residues. The germline V gene has CDR1 MNHNS and CDR2 SASEGT. CDR3 sequence reads: CASRAAGTDPPTTF. The CDR3 DNA is TGTGCCAGCAGGGCCGCCGGGACAGACCCCCCTACCACCTTC.

The chain employs TRBV7-6 and TRBJ1-4, with D hard to call. V lost 6 bases and J lost 1, with 9 bases in between. The CDR3 sequence is 14 residues long. Germline lookup yields CDR1 SGHVS and CDR2 FNYEAQ. The CDR3, as DNA: TGTGCCAGCAGTGACATATTAACTAATGAAAAACTGTTTTTT. Its translation: CASSDILTNEKLFF.

The gene calls are TRBV5-6 and TRBJ2-7; D is unclear. The germline V gene encodes CDR1 SGHDT and CDR2 YYEEEE. The CDR3 contains 15 residues. The V end was cut by 1 base, the J end by 5 bases, with 16 bases between. The CDR3 spells CASSLIDIEYDEQYF. In DNA form, the CDR3 reads TGTGCCAGCAGCTTGATCGACATCGAGTACGACGAGCAGTACTTC.

The V and J genes are TRBV27 and TRBJ1-2; the D gene is possibly TRBD1 (5 bases). The CDR3 covers 14 residues. CDR1 MNHEY and CDR2 SMNVEV come from the germline V gene (reference sequence). V dropped 5 bases and J dropped 4 bases, with 14 bases sitting between them. DNA of the CDR3: TGTGCCAGCAGTCACCAGGGTATAAGCTATGGCTACACCTTC. Its protein is CASSHQGISYGYTF.

The gene calls are TRBV2 and TRBJ1-3; D unclear. The V end was cut by 6 bases, the J end by 0 bases, with 15 bases between. CDR1 SNHLY and CDR2 FYNNEI come from the germline V gene. CDR3 length equals 16 residues. CDR3 in DNA: TGTGCCAGCAGGGGGATGGACGGAAGCTCTGGAAACACCATATATTTT. Translating it yields CASRGMDGSSGNTIYF.

This rearrangement joins TRBV14 to TRBJ2-2, with D perhaps TRBD1 (6 bases). CDR1 and CDR2 from the germline V gene are SGHDN and FVKESK. The CDR3 is 15 amino acids. V was cut by 5 bases and J by 3 bases, with 13 bases left in between. In DNA form, the CDR3 reads TGTGCCAGCAGCTTACGGGACATCTACACCGGGGAGCTGTTTTTT. Protein sequence: CASSLRDIYTGELFF.

The table lists this clonotype with many counts. The V gene is TRBV28, the J gene TRBJ2-7; 7 positions agree with TRBD1. The germline V gene has CDR1 MDHEN and CDR2 SYDVKM. V lost 6 bases, J lost 0 bases, and 8 bases stayed unmatched. The length of the CDR3 is 15 residues. CDR3 in amino acids: CASRLDRASSYEQYF. CDR3 nucleotides: TGTGCCAGCAGGCTCGACAGGGCGAGCTCCTACGAGCAGTACTTC.

This clonotype was observed at least ten times. This chain connects TRBV7-8 to TRBJ2-1; D is uncertain. The length of the CDR3 is 13 residues. Trimming took off 1 base at V and 9 bases at J, with 10 bases between the two ends. Germline V gene sequence: CDR1 SGHVS, CDR2 FQNEAQ. The CDR3 coding sequence is TGTGCCAGCAGCTTAGATTTTTTGGGTGAGCAGTTCTTC. Protein sequence: CASSLDFLGEQFF. Based on the CDR3 plus reference TRBV7-8 and TRBJ2-1, the full variable domain is GAGVSQSPRYKVAKRGQDVALRCDPISGHVSLFWYQQALGQGPEFLTYFQNEAQLDKSGLPSDRFFAERPEGSVSTLKIQRTQQEDSAVYLCASSLDFLGEQFFGPGTRLTVL.

Details on this clonotype: An end of the junction does not agree with germline; a read error may underlie this. V usage is TRBV12-3 or TRBV12-4 and J usage is TRBJ2-1; 9 bases are shared with TRBD2. The CDR3 length is 15 residues. CDR3 region: CASSLAGAFLNEQFF. CDR3 in DNA: TGTGCCAGCAGCTTAGCGGGGGCCTTTCTTAATGAGCAGTTCTTC.

This chain connects TRBV7-8 to TRBJ2-5; D is ambiguous. The CDR3 totals 13 residues. Deletions cut 2 bases from V and 5 bases from J, with 9 bases between. The V gene's germline CDR1 is SGHVS and CDR2 FQNEAQ. CDR3 bases: TGTGCCAGCAGCTTATACCCCCGCGAGACCCAGTACTTC. Protein sequence: CASSLYPRETQYF.

This clonotype was seen a few times. The CDR3 sequence is CASSLVVLGTGTAEAFF. The CDR3, as DNA: TGTGCCAGCAGCTTAGTTGTCTTAGGGACAGGGACTGCTGAAGCTTTCTTT. The gene calls are TRBV7-2 and TRBJ1-1; 9 bases are a match to TRBD1. This CDR3 is built from 17 residues. Germline V gives CDR1 SGHTA, CDR2 FQGNSA. V dropped 1 base and J dropped 6; count of bases not matched to a gene: 12.

The chain joins TRBV19 to TRBJ1-2; D is undetermined. Germline V gives CDR1 LNHDA, CDR2 SQIVND (reference sequence). The V and J ends lost 7 bases and 4 bases respectively, with 10 bases between them. This CDR3 is 12 amino acids long. DNA for the CDR3: TGTGCCAGTACGGCGGGCGGCTATGGCTACACCTTC. This translates into CASTAGGYGYTF.

Concerning this clonotype: A much larger clone sits a single nucleotide away, making a read error possible. The J gene is TRBJ2-2, the V gene TRBV7-2; tentative D call: TRBD1 (6 bases). CDR1 is SGHTA, CDR2 FQGNSA, per germline. Trimming stripped 7 bases from V and 2 bases from J, with 17 bases between. This CDR3 comprises 16 residues. The CDR3 reads CASNSPTGINTGELFF. The CDR3 DNA reads as TGTGCCAGCAACTCCCCCACAGGGATTAACACCGGGGAGCTGTTTTTT.

The genes are TRBV9 and TRBJ2-7, with 8 bases identical to TRBD1. This CDR3 is built from 15 residues. Trimming took 4 bases from V and 5 from J; bases not matched to a gene: 11. The V gene's germline CDR1 is SGDLS and CDR2 YYNGEE. In DNA form, the CDR3 reads TGTGCCAGCAGCCCGTATGTGACAGGGGCACACGAGCAGTACTTC. This encodes CASSPYVTGAHEQYF.

The rearrangement uses TRBV24-1 and TRBJ2-4; TRBD1 matches at 7 bases. The ends lost 3 bases at V and 5 bases at J; junction bases unmatched: 3. The CDR3 is made up of 14 amino acids. Germline CDR1 is KGHDR and CDR2 is SFDVKD. The CDR3 DNA sequence: TGTGCCACCAGTGATAGACAGGGCGAAAACATTCAGTACTTC. Its protein is CATSDRQGENIQYF.

The chain couples TRBV7-9 to TRBJ1-2; D is perhaps TRBD1 (6 bases). V shed 2 bases and J shed 4 bases, with 11 bases lying between them. The V gene's germline CDR1 is SEHNR and CDR2 FQNEAQ (reference sequence). There are 14 residues in the CDR3. The CDR3 DNA follows: TGTGCCAGCAGCTTAAAGACAGGAGGCTATGGCTACACCTTC. Translating it yields CASSLKTGGYGYTF. Variable domain in full (rest from reference TRBV7-9 and TRBJ1-2): DTGVSQNPRHKITKRGQNVTFRCDPISEHNRLYWYRQTLGQGPEFLTYFQNEAQLEKSRLLSDRFSAERPKGSFSTLEIQRTEQGDSAMYLCASSLKTGGYGYTFGSGTRLTVV.

This clonotype was seen a handful of times. This chain uses TRBV6-5 with TRBJ2-1, with 7 bases fitting TRBD2. The CDR3 sequence is 17 residues long. Germline-derived CDR1 and CDR2 are MNHEY and SVGAGI. Unmatched junction bases numbered 12, after V lost 4 bases and J lost 3 bases. CDR3 in DNA: TGTGCCAGCAGTTCCGGGACTACCCTTTTTGTCTACAATGAGCAGTTCTTC. It codes for CASSSGTTLFVYNEQFF.

This clonotype has a handful of counts. The rearrangement links TRBV7-6 to TRBJ2-7, with D maybe TRBD1 (6 bases). The length of the CDR3 is 16 residues. Deletions cut 1 base from V and 0 bases from J, with 13 bases between. In germline, CDR1 is SGHVS, CDR2 FNYEAQ. CDR3 in amino acids: CASSLETGLTSYEQYF. The CDR3 bases are TGTGCCAGCAGCTTAGAGACAGGCCTTACCTCCTACGAGCAGTACTTC.

The chain carries TRBV11-2 and TRBJ1-2, with a possible D match to TRBD1 (5 bases). The CDR3 extends over 15 amino acids. Germline-derived CDR1 and CDR2 are SGHAT and FQNNGV. V gave up 1 base and J gave up 2 bases, with 11 bases separating them. This CDR3 reads CASSLVGTGNYGYTF. The CDR3 DNA reads TGTGCCAGCAGCTTAGTTGGGACTGGCAACTATGGCTACACCTTC.

The genes are TRBV29-1 and TRBJ2-1, with TRBD2 matching 11 bases. The CDR3 has 15 amino acids. CDR1 is SQVTM and CDR2 is ANQGSEA in the germline V gene. V lost 6 bases to trimming and J lost 3 bases; unmatched junction nucleotides: 7. The CDR3 DNA reads TGCAGCGTGCGAGTGGGGACTAGCGGCTACAATGAGCAGTTCTTC. Translating it yields CSVRVGTSGYNEQFF.